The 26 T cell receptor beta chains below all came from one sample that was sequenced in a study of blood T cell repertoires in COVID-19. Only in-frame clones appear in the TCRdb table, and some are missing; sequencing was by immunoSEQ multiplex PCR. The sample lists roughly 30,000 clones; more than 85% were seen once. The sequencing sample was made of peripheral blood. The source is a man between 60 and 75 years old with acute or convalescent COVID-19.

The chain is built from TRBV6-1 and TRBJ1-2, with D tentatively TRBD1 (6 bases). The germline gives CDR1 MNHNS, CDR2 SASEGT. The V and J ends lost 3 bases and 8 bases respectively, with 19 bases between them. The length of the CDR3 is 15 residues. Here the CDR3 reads CASSERQALSSGYTF. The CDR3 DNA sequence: TGTGCCAGCAGTGAGCGACAGGCTCTTTCATCAGGCTACACCTTC.

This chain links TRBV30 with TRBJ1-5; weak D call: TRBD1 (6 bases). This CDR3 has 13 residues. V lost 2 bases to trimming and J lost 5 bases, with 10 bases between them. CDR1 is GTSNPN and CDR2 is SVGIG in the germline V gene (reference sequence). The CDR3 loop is CAWSKTGDQPQHF. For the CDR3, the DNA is TGTGCCTGGAGTAAGACAGGAGATCAGCCCCAGCATTTT. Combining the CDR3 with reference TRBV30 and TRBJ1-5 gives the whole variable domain SQTIHQWPATLVQPVGSPLSLECTVEGTSNPNLYWYRQAAGRGLQLLFYSVGIGQISSEVPQNLSASRPQDRQFILSSKKLLLSDSGFYLCAWSKTGDQPQHFGDGTRLSIL.

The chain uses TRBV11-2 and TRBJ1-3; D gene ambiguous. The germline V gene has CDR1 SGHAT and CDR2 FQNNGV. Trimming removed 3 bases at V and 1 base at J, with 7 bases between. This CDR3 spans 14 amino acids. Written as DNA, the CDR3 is TGTGCCAGCAGCTTGAGCATATCTGGAAACACCATATATTTT. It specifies CASSLSISGNTIYF.

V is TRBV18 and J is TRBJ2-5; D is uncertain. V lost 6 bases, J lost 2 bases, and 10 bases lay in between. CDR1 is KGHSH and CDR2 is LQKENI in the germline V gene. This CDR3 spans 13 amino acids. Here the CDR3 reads CASSLNSQETQYF. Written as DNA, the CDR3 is TGTGCCAGCTCCCTTAACTCACAAGAGACCCAGTACTTC.

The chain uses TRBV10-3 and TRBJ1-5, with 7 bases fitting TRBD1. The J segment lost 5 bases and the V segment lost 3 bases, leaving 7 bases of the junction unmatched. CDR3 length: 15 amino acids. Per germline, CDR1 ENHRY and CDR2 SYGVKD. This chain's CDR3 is CAISDPRQGHQPQHF. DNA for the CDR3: TGTGCCATCAGTGACCCCCGACAGGGACATCAGCCCCAGCATTTT.

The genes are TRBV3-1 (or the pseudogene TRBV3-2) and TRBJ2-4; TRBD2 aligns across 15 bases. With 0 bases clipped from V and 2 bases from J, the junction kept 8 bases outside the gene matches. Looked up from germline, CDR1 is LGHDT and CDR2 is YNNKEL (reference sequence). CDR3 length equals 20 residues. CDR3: CASSQEGGLAGGGSKNIQYF. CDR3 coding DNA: TGTGCCAGCAGCCAAGAAGGGGGACTAGCGGGAGGTGGGTCCAAAAACATTCAGTACTTC.

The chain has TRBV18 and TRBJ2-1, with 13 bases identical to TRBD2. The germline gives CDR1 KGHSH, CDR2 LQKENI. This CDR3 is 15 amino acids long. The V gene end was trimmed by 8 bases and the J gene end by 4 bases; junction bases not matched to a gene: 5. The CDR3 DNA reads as TGTGCCAGCACGGAACTAGCGGGAGGGTACAATGAGCAGTTCTTC. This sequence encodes CASTELAGGYNEQFF.

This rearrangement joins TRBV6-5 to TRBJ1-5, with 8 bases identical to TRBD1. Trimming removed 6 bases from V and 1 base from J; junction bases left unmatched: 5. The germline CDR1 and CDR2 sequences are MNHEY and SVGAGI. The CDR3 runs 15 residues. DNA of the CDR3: TGTGCCAGCAGAATCGACAGGGGAAGCAATCAGCCCCAGCATTTT. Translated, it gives CASRIDRGSNQPQHF.

CDR3 residues: CASSLSAGVAYEQYF. As DNA, the CDR3 is TGTGCCAGCAGCTTATCTGCGGGGGTGGCCTACGAGCAGTACTTC. This rearrangement joins TRBV7-6 to TRBJ2-7, with 7 bases matching TRBD2. After removal of 2 bases from V and 2 bases from J, the junction contained 6 bases not matched to a gene. CDR1 and CDR2 (germline): SGHVS, FNYEAQ. The CDR3 runs to 15 residues.

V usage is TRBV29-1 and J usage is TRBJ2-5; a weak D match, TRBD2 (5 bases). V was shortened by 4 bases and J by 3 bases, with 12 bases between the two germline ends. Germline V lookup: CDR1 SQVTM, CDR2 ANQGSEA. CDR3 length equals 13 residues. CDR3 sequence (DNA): TGCAGCGTTGCTCGAGGGAACAAAGAGACCCAGTACTTC. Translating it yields CSVARGNKETQYF. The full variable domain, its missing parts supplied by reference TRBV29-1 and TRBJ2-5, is SAVISQKPSRDICQRGTSLTIQCQVDSQVTMMFWYRQQPGQSLTLIATANQGSEATYESGFVIDKFPISRPNLTFSTLTVSNMSPEDSSIYLCSVARGNKETQYFGPGTRLLVL.

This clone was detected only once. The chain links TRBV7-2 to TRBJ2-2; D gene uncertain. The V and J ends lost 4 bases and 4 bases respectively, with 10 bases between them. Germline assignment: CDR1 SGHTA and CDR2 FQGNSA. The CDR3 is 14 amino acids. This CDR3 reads CASSSLRGTGELFF. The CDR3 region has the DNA TGTGCCAGCAGCTCCCTCCGCGGCACCGGGGAGCTGTTTTTT.

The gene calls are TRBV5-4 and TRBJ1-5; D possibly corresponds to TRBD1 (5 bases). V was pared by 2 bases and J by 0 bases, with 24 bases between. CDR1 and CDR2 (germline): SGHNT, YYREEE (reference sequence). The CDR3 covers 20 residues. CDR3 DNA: TGTGCCAGCAGCTTCGAGTGCGCTCACTGGGGGGTTTATAGCAATCAGCCCCAGCATTTT. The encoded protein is CASSFECAHWGVYSNQPQHF.

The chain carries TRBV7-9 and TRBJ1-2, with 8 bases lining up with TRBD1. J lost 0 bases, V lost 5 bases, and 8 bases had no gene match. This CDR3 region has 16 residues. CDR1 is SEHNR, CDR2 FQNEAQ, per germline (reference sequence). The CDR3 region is CASSPRAGGTNYGYTF. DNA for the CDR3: TGTGCCAGCAGCCCCCGGGCAGGGGGCACTAACTATGGCTACACCTTC. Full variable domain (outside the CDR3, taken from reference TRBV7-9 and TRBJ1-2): DTGVSQNPRHKITKRGQNVTFRCDPISEHNRLYWYRQTLGQGPEFLTYFQNEAQLEKSRLLSDRFSAERPKGSFSTLEIQRTEQGDSAMYLCASSPRAGGTNYGYTFGSGTRLTVV.

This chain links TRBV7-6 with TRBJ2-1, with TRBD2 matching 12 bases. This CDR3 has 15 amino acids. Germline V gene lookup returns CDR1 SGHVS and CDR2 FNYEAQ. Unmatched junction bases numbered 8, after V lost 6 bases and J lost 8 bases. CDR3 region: CASSPRLAGVDEQFF. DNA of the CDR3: TGTGCCAGCAGTCCTAGACTAGCGGGAGTCGATGAGCAGTTCTTC.

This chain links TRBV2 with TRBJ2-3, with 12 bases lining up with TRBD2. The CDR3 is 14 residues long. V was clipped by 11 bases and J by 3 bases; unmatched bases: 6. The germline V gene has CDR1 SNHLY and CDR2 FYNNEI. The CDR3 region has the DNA TGTGCCGGTCCCGGGACTAGCGGGACAGATACGCAGTATTTT. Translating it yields CAGPGTSGTDTQYF.

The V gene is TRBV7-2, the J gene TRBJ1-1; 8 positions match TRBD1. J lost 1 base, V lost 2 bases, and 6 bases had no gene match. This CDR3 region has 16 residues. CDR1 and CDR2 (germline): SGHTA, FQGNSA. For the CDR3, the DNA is TGTGCCAGCAGCTTAAGAGGACAGGGCTGGAACACTGAAGCTTTCTTT. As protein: CASSLRGQGWNTEAFF.

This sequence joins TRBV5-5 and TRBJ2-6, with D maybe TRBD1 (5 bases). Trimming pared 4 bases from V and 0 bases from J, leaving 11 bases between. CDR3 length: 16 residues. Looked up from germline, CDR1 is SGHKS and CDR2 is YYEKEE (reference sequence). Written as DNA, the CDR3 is TGTGCCAGCAGCCGACAGCTCATCTCTGGGGCCAACGTCCTGACTTTC. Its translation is CASSRQLISGANVLTF.

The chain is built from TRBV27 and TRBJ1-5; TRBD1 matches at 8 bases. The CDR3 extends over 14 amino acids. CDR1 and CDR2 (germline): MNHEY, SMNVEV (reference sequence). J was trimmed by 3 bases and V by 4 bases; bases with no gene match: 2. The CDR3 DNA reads TGTGCCAGCAGTTGGACAGGGTACAATCAGCCCCAGCATTTT. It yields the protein CASSWTGYNQPQHF.

The CDR3 nucleotides read TGCGCCAGCAGCTTGGCGCGGGAGAAGGAGACCCAGTACTTC. This sequence encodes CASSLAREKETQYF. The chain joins TRBV5-1 to TRBJ2-5; 7 nucleotides align to TRBD2. The CDR3 consists of 14 residues. V dropped 0 bases and J dropped 5; count of bases not matched to a gene: 4. The germline V gene encodes CDR1 SGHRS and CDR2 YFSETQ.

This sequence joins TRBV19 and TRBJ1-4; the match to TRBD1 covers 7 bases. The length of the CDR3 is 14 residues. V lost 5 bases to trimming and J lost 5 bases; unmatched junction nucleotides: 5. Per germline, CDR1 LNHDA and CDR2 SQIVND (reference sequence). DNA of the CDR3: TGTGCCAGTAGTCCGCCGGGACAGAATGAAAAACTGTTTTTT. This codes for CASSPPGQNEKLFF.

The DNA for the CDR3 is TGTGCCAGCAGCCAAAACTGGGGGGGAGAGACCCAGTACTTC. It specifies CASSQNWGGETQYF. The gene calls are TRBV14 and TRBJ2-5, with TRBD2 matching over 7 bases. V lost 2 bases and J lost 4; bases outside the gene matches: 4. CDR3 length equals 14 residues. Per germline, CDR1 SGHDN and CDR2 FVKESK.

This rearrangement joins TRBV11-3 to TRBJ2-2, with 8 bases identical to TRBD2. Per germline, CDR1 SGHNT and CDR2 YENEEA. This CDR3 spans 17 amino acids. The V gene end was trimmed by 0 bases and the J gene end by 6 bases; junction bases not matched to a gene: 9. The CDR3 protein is CASSLDRGGAYAGELFF. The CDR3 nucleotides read TGTGCCAGCAGCTTAGATCGGGGGGGCGCGTACGCCGGGGAGCTGTTTTTT.

The CDR3 nucleotides read TGTGCCAGCAGCTTAAGAGGCGGTCGCTCCTACAATGAGCAGTTCTTC. Amino acid sequence: CASSLRGGRSYNEQFF. The chain links TRBV11-2 to TRBJ2-1; no clear D gene. This CDR3 has 16 amino acids. The V and J ends lost 2 bases and 0 bases respectively, with 11 bases between them. Germline V gene sequence: CDR1 SGHAT, CDR2 FQNNGV.

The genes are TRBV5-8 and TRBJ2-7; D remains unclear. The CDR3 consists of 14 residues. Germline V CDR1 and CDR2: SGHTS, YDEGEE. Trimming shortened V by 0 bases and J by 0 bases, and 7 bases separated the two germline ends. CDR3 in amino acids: CASSLVVSSYEQYV. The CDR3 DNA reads TGTGCCAGCAGCTTGGTCGTTAGCTCCTACGAGCAGTACGTC.

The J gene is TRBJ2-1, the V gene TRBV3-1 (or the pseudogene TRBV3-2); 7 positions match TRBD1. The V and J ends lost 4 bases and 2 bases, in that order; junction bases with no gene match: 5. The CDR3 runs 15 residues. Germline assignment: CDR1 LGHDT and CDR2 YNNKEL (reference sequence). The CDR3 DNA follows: TGTGCCAGCAGCCCCATACAGGGGCCCTACAATGAGCAGTTCTTC. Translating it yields CASSPIQGPYNEQFF.

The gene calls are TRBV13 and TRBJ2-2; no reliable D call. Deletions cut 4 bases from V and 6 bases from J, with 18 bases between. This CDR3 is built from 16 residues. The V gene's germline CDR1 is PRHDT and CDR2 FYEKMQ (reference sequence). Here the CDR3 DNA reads TGTGCCAGCAGCTGGGCCCCTCCGACGATTCCCGGGGAGCTGTTTTTT. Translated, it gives CASSWAPPTIPGELFF.